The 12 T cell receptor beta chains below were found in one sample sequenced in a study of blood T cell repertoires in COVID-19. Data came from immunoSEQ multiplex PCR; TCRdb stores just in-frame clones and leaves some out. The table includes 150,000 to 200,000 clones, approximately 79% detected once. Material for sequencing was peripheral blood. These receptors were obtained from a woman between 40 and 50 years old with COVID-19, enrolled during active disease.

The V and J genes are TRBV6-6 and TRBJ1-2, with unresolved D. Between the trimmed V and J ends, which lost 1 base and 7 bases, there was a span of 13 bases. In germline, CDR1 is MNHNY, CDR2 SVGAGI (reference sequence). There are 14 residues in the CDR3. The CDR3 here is CASSYYGEPSGYTF. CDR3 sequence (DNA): TGTGCCAGCAGTTACTACGGAGAGCCCTCTGGCTACACCTTC.

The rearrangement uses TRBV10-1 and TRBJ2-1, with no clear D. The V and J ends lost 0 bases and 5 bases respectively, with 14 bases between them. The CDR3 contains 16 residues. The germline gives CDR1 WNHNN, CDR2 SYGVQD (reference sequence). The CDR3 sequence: CASSESQVGHNNEQFF. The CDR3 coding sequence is TGCGCCAGCAGTGAGTCCCAGGTGGGCCACAACAATGAGCAGTTCTTC.

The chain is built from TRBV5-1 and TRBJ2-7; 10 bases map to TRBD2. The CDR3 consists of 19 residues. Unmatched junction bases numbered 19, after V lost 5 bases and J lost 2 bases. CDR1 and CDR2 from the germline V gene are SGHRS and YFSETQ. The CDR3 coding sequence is TGCGCCAGCAGGCAAAACCGGGACTTCCGGACTAGCGGAACCTACGAGCAGTACTTC. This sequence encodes CASRQNRDFRTSGTYEQYF.

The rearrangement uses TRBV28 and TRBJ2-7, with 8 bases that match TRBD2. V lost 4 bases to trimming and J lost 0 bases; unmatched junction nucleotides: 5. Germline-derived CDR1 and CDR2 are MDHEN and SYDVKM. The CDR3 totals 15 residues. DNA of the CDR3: TGTGCCAGCAGTTCGGCGGGGGGAGGCTCCTACGAGCAGTACTTC. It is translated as CASSSAGGGSYEQYF.

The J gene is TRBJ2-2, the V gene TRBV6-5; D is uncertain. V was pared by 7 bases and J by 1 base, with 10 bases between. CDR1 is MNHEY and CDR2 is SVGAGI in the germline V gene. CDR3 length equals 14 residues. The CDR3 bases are TGTGCCAGCAAACTAATCCAGAACACCGGGGAGCTGTTTTTT. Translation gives CASKLIQNTGELFF.

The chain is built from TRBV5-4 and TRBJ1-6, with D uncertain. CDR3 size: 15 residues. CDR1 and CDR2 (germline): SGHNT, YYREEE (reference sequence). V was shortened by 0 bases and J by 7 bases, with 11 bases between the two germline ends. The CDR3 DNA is TGTGCCAGCAGCTTGGGATTGGAGGGCAATTCACCCCTCCACTTT. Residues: CASSLGLEGNSPLHF.

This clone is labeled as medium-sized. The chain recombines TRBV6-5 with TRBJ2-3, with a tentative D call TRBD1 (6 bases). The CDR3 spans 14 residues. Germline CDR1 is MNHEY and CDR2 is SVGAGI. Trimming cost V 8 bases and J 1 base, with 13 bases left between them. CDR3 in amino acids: CASLPGAGTDTQYF. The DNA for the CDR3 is TGTGCCAGCTTACCAGGGGCAGGCACAGATACGCAGTATTTT.

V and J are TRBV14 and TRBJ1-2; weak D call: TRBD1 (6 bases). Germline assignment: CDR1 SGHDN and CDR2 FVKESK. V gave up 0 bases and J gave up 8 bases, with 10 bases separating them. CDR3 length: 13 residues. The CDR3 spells CASSQDVGGGYTF. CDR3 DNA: TGTGCCAGCAGCCAAGATGTTGGGGGCGGCTACACCTTC.

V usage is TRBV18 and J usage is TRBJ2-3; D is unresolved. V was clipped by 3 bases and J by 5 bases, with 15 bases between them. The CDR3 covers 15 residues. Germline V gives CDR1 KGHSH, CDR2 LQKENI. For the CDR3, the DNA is TGTGCCAGCTCACCCCCGACCTCGCTAGGAGATACGCAGTATTTT. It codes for CASSPPTSLGDTQYF.

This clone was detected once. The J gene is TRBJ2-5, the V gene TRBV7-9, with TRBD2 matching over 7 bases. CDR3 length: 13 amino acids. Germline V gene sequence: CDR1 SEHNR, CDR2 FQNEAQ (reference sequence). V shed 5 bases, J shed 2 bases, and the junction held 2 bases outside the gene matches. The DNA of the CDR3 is TGTGCCAGCAGCCCGGGACTACAAGAGACCCAGTACTTC. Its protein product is CASSPGLQETQYF.

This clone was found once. The CDR3 spells CASSEQYRGTGYTF. CDR3 DNA sequence: TGTGCCAGCAGTGAACAATACAGGGGGACTGGCTACACCTTC. V and J are TRBV6-1 and TRBJ1-2; 8 nucleotides align to TRBD1. V was pared by 2 bases and J by 7 bases, with 6 bases of the junction left unmatched. This CDR3 comprises 14 residues. Germline CDR1 reads MNHNS; CDR2 reads SASEGT.

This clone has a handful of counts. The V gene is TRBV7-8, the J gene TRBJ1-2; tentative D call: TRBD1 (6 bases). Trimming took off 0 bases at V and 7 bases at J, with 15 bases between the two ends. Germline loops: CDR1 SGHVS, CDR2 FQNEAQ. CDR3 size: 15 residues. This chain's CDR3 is CASSLAEGQRPGYTF. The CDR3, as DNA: TGTGCCAGCAGCTTAGCAGAGGGACAAAGACCTGGCTACACCTTC.